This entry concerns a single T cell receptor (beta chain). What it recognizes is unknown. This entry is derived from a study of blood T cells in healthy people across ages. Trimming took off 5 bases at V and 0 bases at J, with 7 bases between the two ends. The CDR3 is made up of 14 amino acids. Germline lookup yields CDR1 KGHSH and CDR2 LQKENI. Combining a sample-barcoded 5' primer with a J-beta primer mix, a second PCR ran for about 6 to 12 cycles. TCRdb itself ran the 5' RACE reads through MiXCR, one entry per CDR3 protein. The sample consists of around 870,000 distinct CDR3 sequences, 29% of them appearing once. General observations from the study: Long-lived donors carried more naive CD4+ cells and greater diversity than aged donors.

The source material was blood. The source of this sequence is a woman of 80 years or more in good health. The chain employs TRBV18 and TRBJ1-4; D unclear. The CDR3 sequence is CASSVGTTNEKLFF. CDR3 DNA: TGTGCCAGCTCAGTCGGTACAACTAATGAAAAACTGTTTTTT.